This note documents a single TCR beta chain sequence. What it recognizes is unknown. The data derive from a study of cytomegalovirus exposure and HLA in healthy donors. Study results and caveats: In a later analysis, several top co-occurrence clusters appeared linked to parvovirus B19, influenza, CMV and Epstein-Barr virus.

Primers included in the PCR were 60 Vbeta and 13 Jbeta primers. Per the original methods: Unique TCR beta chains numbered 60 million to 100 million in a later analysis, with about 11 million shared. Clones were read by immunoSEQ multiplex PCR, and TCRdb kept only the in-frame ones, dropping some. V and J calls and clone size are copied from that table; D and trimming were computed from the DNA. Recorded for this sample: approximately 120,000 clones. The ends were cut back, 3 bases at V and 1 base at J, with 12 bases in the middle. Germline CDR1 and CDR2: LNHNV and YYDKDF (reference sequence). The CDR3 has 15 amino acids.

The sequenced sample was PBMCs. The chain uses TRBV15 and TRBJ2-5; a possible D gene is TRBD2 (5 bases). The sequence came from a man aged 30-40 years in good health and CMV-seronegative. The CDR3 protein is CATSRPLLAQETQYF. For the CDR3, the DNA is TGTGCCACCAGCAGGCCCCTCCTAGCCCAAGAGACCCAGTACTTC.